A selection of T cell receptor beta chains follows, all from one sample in a study of shared clonotypes between healthy human individuals. Sequenced by immunoSEQ multiplex PCR; TCRdb stores in-frame clones only, minus some. Here the sample spans about 2.1 million clones, roughly 95% being singletons. The sample was naive CD8+ T cells from PBMCs. The receptors stem from a man aged 18 to 30 in good health. Some clones in this sample may be carry-over from other donors' samples. The CDR3 runs from the conserved cysteine through the conserved F or W. D genes are given only for firm matches. The size of a clone is reported for some rows only, either as once, few or many, or as a class for expanded clones.

clone_size,v_call,cdr3_length,d_call,j_call,cdr3_nt,cdr3_aa
.,TRBV29-1,13,.,TRBJ2-7,TGCAGCGTTGCCCAGGTGGGGAGCTACGAGCAGTACTTC,CSVAQVGSYEQYF
.,TRBV5-8,17,.,TRBJ2-7,TGTGCCAGCAGCGCCTCTAGGGGGGGGATGATGGCCTACGAGCAGTACTTC,CASSASRGGMMAYEQYF
.,TRBV6-5,14,.,TRBJ1-1,TGTGCCAGCAGTTACTCAGGGGCGAACACTGAAGCTTTCTTT,CASSYSGANTEAFF
.,TRBV5-4,12,.,TRBJ2-7,TGTGCCAGCAGCTCCTCATACCACGAGCAGTACTTC,CASSSSYHEQYF
.,TRBV27,15,.,TRBJ2-2,TGTGCCAGCAGTTTATTCGCGAGGGCCGTCGGGGAGCTGTTTTTT,CASSLFARAVGELFF
.,TRBV5-8,15,TRBD2,TRBJ2-7,TGTGCCAGCAGCACACTAGCGGGAGGGCCAAGAGAGCAGTACTTC,CASSTLAGGPREQYF
.,TRBV4-1,16,.,TRBJ2-7,TGCGCCAGCAGCCAAAGTACAGGATATAACTCCTACGAGCAGTACTTC,CASSQSTGYNSYEQYF
few,TRBV6-5,13,.,TRBJ1-5,TGTGCCAGCAGTTATGGGCCTAATCAGCCCCAGCATTTT,CASSYGPNQPQHF
.,TRBV4-1,16,.,TRBJ2-1,TGCGCCAGCAGCCAAGATCCCGCGGGGACCTACAATGAGCAGTTCTTC,CASSQDPAGTYNEQFF
.,TRBV19,13,.,TRBJ2-7,TGTGCCAGTAGTATAGTAAGTAACCACGAGCAGTACTTC,CASSIVSNHEQYF
.,TRBV28,16,.,TRBJ1-3,TGTGCCAGCAGTTTATACGCGGGACTCTCTGGAAACACCATATATTTT,CASSLYAGLSGNTIYF
.,TRBV5-1,15,.,TRBJ2-5,TGCGCCAGCAGTTCCGACAGAGCCTCGATAGAGACCCAGTACTTC,CASSSDRASIETQYF
.,TRBV11-3,12,.,TRBJ2-2,TGTGCCAGCAGGGAGTTCAATGGGGAGCTGTTTTTT,CASREFNGELFF
.,TRBV27,15,.,TRBJ2-5,TGTGCCAGCAGCCCATTCGGCCTGAGAGGGGAGACCCAGTACTTC,CASSPFGLRGETQYF
.,TRBV30,10,.,TRBJ2-5,TGTGGCGCGAGGCAAGAGACCCAGTACTTC,CGARQETQYF
.,TRBV4-1,14,TRBD2,TRBJ2-7,TGCGCCAGCAGCCAAGTGAGCGGGAGCTACGAGCAGTACTTC,CASSQVSGSYEQYF
.,TRBV5-8,10,.,TRBJ1-2,TGTGCCAGCAGCTCCGCCCCCTACACCTTC,CASSSAPYTF
.,TRBV14,14,.,TRBJ1-2,TGTGCCAGCAGCCAAGTATGGCAGTCCTATGGCTACACCTTC,CASSQVWQSYGYTF
.,TRBV11-3,15,.,TRBJ1-5,TGTGCCAGCAGCCCAGCACCAGGATGCAATCAGCCCCAGCATTTT,CASSPAPGCNQPQHF
.,TRBV27,15,TRBD1,TRBJ1-1,TGTGCCAGCAGGTTAATCTGGGACAGGTTAGCTGAAGCTTTCTTT,CASRLIWDRLAEAFF
.,TRBV11-1,16,.,TRBJ2-1,TGTGCCAGCAGCTTAGAGGGGGAGAGCTCCTACAATGAGCAGTTCTTC,CASSLEGESSYNEQFF
.,TRBV7-9,13,.,TRBJ2-7,TGTGCCAGCAGCTTAGGGGCAGGCTACGAGCAGTACTTC,CASSLGAGYEQYF